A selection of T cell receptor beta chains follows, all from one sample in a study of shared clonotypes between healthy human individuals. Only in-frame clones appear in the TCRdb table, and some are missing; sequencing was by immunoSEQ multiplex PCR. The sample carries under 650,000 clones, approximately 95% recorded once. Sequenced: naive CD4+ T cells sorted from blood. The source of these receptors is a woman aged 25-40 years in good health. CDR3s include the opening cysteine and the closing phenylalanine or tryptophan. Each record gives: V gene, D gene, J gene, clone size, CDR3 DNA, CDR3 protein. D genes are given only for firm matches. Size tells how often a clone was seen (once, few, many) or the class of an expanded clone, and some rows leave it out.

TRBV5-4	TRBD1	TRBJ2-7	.	TGCGCCAGCAGCCAGGACAGGTCCTACGAGCAGTACTTC	CASSQDRSYEQYF
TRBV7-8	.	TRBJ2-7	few	TGTGCCAGCAGCTTTCGTGGACTCGGGGAGCAGTACTTC	CASSFRGLGEQYF
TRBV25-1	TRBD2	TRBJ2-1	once	TGTGCCAGCAGTGAAAGACTAGCGCGCAATGAGCAGTTCTTC	CASSERLARNEQFF
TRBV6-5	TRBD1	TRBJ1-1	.	TGTGCCAGCAGTGCCGGACAGGGAAATTCTGAAGCTTTCTTT	CASSAGQGNSEAFF
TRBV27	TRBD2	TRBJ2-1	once	TGTGCCAGCAACGGAGGCCCCCTTGACGGGAGGGAACAAAGGATGGGTGAGCAGTTCTTC	CASNGGPLDGREQRMGEQFF
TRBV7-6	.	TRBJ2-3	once	TGTGCCAGCAGCTTTGGGACGACCGGTGATACGCAGTATTTT	CASSFGTTGDTQYF
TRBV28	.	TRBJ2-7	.	TGTGCCAGCAGTGGCTCCCACAGGGTAAAGTACTTC	CASSGSHRVKYF
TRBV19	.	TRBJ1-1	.	TGTGCCAGTAGTAAGGTGGGCGGGAACACTGAAGCTTTCTTT	CASSKVGGNTEAFF
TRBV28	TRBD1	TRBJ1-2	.	TGTGCCAGCAGTGCCAGGGGACAGGGAAATGGCTACACCTTC	CASSARGQGNGYTF
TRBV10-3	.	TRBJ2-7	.	TGTGCCATCAGTGAGAGTGGCGGGGTTCTGTACGAGCAGTACTTC	CAISESGGVLYEQYF
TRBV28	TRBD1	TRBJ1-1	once	TGTGCCAGCAATACCGGGACAGAAGTGACTGAAGCTTTCTTT	CASNTGTEVTEAFF
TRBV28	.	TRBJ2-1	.	TGTGCCAGCAGTTTACGGTCGTTTCGGCGTACTACGGGTAATGAGCAGTTCTTC	CASSLRSFRRTTGNEQFF
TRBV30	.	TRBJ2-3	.	TGTGCCTGGAGTTACGGGGATACGCAGTATTTT	CAWSYGDTQYF
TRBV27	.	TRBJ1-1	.	TGTGCCAGCAGTTCCCTAATTAGGAACACTGAAGCTTTCTTT	CASSSLIRNTEAFF
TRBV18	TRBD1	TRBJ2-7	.	TGTGCCAGCTCACCAGGGACAGGGGCCTACGAGCAGTACTTC	CASSPGTGAYEQYF
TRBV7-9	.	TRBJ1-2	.	TGTGCCAGCAGCTTATCCGGGCAGAGTGGCTACACCTTC	CASSLSGQSGYTF
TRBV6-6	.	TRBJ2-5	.	TGTGCCAGCAGTACCGCTAGTCTTCGCCAAGAGACCCAGTACTTC	CASSTASLRQETQYF